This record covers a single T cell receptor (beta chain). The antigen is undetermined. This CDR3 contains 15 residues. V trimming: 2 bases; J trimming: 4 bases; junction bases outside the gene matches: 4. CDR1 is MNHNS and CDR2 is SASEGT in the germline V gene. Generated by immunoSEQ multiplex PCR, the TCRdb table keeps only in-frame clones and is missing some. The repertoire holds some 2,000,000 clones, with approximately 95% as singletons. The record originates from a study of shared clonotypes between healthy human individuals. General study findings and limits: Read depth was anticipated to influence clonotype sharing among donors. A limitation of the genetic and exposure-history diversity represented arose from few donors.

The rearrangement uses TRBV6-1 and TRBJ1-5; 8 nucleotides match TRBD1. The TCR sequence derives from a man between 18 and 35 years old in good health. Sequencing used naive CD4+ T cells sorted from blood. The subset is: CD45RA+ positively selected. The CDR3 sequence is CASSEPRQGNQPQHF. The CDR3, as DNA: TGTGCCAGCAGTGAACCCCGACAGGGGAATCAGCCCCAGCATTTT.